The next 18 T cell receptor beta chains were all read from a single sample in a study of blood T cells in healthy people across ages. A second roughly 6 to 12 cycle PCR used barcoded and J-beta primers. A single record per CDR3 protein comes from TCRdb applying MiXCR to the 5' RACE reads. The table records roughly 1,100,000 distinct CDR3 sequences, around 25% of them present only once. In addition, the sample was reused for a study of T cells of mothers and their children.

Sequencing was done on a sample of blood. These receptors came from a girl aged 2-10 years in good health.

The chain is built from TRBV28 and TRBJ2-4; weak D call: TRBD1 (6 bases). This CDR3 has 14 residues. Germline V gives CDR1 MDHEN, CDR2 SYDVKM. V was shortened by 8 bases and J by 0 bases, with 11 bases between the two germline ends. CDR3 in DNA: TGTGCCAGCCTGGGGGCCCTAGCCAAAAACATTCAGTACTTC. This encodes CASLGALAKNIQYF.

The chain has TRBV20-1 and TRBJ2-5, with D maybe TRBD2 (7 bases). Matching the DNA end better, TRBJ2-1 makes the J call doubtful. The germline V gene has CDR1 DFQATT and CDR2 SNEGSKA (reference sequence). The CDR3 length is 18 residues. Written as DNA, the CDR3 is TGCAGTGCTAGGCTGATATTAAGAGGGGGGGGTCCTCTGAATGAGCAGTTCTTC. Encoded protein: CSARLILRGGGPLNEQFF.

The chain couples TRBV29-1 to TRBJ2-7, with D perhaps being TRBD1 or TRBD2 (6 bases each). Trimming stripped 3 bases from V and 1 base from J, with 10 bases between. This CDR3 region has 13 residues. Germline assignment: CDR1 SQVTM and CDR2 ANQGSEA. The DNA for the CDR3 is TGCAGCGTTGAGAGGGGGGAGTCCTACGAGCAGTACTTC. It yields the protein CSVERGESYEQYF.

The chain employs TRBV28 and TRBJ2-1; 11 bases line up with TRBD1. With 2 bases clipped from V and 9 bases from J, the junction kept 6 bases outside the gene matches. Germline-derived CDR1 and CDR2 are MDHEN and SYDVKM. The CDR3 consists of 15 residues. The DNA for the CDR3 is TGTGCCAGCAGTTTAGGTGGACAGGGGGCGGCTGAGCAGTTCTTC. Translated: CASSLGGQGAAEQFF.

This chain connects TRBV5-1 to TRBJ2-5; 12 bases match TRBD2. V was clipped by 2 bases and J by 5 bases; unmatched bases: 7. The CDR3 is 16 residues long. CDR1 and CDR2 from the germline V gene are SGHRS and YFSETQ. The DNA of the CDR3 is TGCGCCAGCAGCTTTCGACTAGCGGGAGTATCGGAGACCCAGTACTTC. Translation gives CASSFRLAGVSETQYF.

The chain links TRBV7-6 to TRBJ1-3; the match to TRBD1 covers 12 bases. With 4 bases clipped from V and 4 bases from J, the junction kept 5 bases outside the gene matches. Germline V CDR1 and CDR2: SGHVS, FNYEAQ. The CDR3 covers 16 residues. DNA of the CDR3: TGTGCCAGCAGCTCGGGACAGGGGGCGGTGGGAAACACCATATATTTT. Translating it yields CASSSGQGAVGNTIYF.

The chain uses TRBV29-1 and TRBJ1-1, with D unresolved. Germline lookup yields CDR1 SQVTM and CDR2 ANQGSEA. V was pared by 6 bases and J by 6 bases, with 23 bases between. The CDR3 contains 15 residues. DNA for the CDR3: TGCAGCGTACTTGCCCCCCTGGCCAGTGAGGCTGAAGCTTTCTTT. Translating gives CSVLAPLASEAEAFF.

This clonotype appeared a few times. The chain combines TRBV29-1 with TRBJ2-5, with unresolved D. The germline V and J ends were trimmed by 3 bases and 7 bases, with 15 bases remaining between them. Per germline, CDR1 SQVTM and CDR2 ANQGSEA. This CDR3 is 13 amino acids long. Here the CDR3 reads CSVEELTKGTQYF. In DNA, the CDR3 is TGCAGCGTTGAGGAACTAACCAAGGGGACCCAGTACTTC. The full variable domain, with the rest looked up from reference TRBV29-1 and TRBJ2-5, is SAVISQKPSRDICQRGTSLTIQCQVDSQVTMMFWYRQQPGQSLTLIATANQGSEATYESGFVIDKFPISRPNLTFSTLTVSNMSPEDSSIYLCSVEELTKGTQYFGPGTRLLVL.

CDR3 DNA sequence: TGCAGTGCTCCCGGGACAGGATTGTCCGACTATGGCTACACCTTC. Residues: CSAPGTGLSDYGYTF. V usage is TRBV20-1 and J usage is TRBJ1-2, with TRBD1 matching over 8 bases. Germline CDR1 is DFQATT and CDR2 is SNEGSKA (reference sequence). The CDR3 sequence is 15 residues long. V dropped 5 bases and J dropped 3; count of bases not matched to a gene: 11.

The rearrangement uses TRBV6-5 and TRBJ1-1; D perhaps matches TRBD1 (6 bases). Germline V gene data show CDR1 as MNHEY and CDR2 as SVGAGI. The CDR3 consists of 14 residues. The V gene lost 6 bases and the J gene lost 1 base, with 12 bases spanning the gap. CDR3 nucleotides: TGTGCCAGCAGCCCGGACAGAACGAACACTGAAGCTTTCTTT. Translated: CASSPDRTNTEAFF.

This clonotype occurred a few times. The chain has TRBV11-2 and TRBJ2-5, with D possibly TRBD1 on 7 matching bases. The J call is in doubt because the DNA end fits TRBJ2-1 better. Germline-derived CDR1 and CDR2 are SGHAT and FQNNGV. The CDR3 has 16 residues. CDR3 sequence (DNA): TGTGCCAGCAGCTTAGTTGGAGGGGGCCGTAGGGGCGAGCAGTTCTTC. The encoded protein is CASSLVGGGRRGEQFF.

The gene calls are TRBV5-4 and TRBJ2-1; 7 bases agree with TRBD2. The length of the CDR3 is 16 residues. The germline CDR1 and CDR2 sequences are SGHNT and YYREEE (reference sequence). After removal of 0 bases from V and 0 bases from J, the junction contained 3 bases not matched to a gene. The CDR3 DNA follows: TGTGCCAGCAGCTTGGGGGACTACGGCTCCTACAATGAGCAGTTCTTC. Residues: CASSLGDYGSYNEQFF.

The V gene is TRBV18, the J gene TRBJ2-1; 8 bases fit TRBD2. Per germline, CDR1 KGHSH and CDR2 LQKENI. The CDR3 extends over 15 amino acids. Trimming took 0 bases from V and 3 from J; bases not matched to a gene: 1. The CDR3 DNA follows: TGTGCCAGCTCACCACCGGGACTAGTCTACAATGAGCAGTTCTTC. Amino acid sequence: CASSPPGLVYNEQFF.

A few counts support this clonotype. J is TRBJ2-1 and V is TRBV9; 9 bases are a match to TRBD1. The germline V gene has CDR1 SGDLS and CDR2 YYNGEE. CDR3 length equals 17 residues. V gave up 4 bases and J gave up 4 bases; unmatched junction bases: 12. CDR3 loop: CASSFRDRVSMYNEQFF. Written as DNA, the CDR3 is TGTGCCAGCAGCTTCCGGGACAGGGTTAGCATGTACAATGAGCAGTTCTTC.

The J gene is TRBJ2-5, the V gene TRBV4-1; D is possibly TRBD1 (6 bases). CDR3 length: 15 amino acids. The germline CDR1 and CDR2 sequences are MGHRA and YSYEKL. With 0 bases removed from V and 2 bases from J, the gap between germline ends came to 10 bases. CDR3 coding DNA: TGCGCCAGCAGCCAAGACAGGGGATCACAAGAGACCCAGTACTTC. This sequence encodes CASSQDRGSQETQYF.

This clonotype has only a few counts. The CDR3 protein is CASSFGGFDEQFF. The CDR3 DNA follows: TGTGCCAGCAGCTTCGGGGGGTTTGATGAGCAGTTCTTC. V is TRBV7-2 and J is TRBJ2-7; TRBD2 aligns across 7 bases. The assigned J gene may be wrong: the sequence end matches TRBJ2-1 better. This CDR3 has 13 residues. Germline CDR1 reads SGHTA; CDR2 reads FQGNSA.

This chain uses TRBV7-2 with TRBJ2-7; 13 bases match TRBD2. V dropped 3 bases and J dropped 3; count of bases not matched to a gene: 14. This CDR3 is 19 amino acids long. Germline CDR1 and CDR2: SGHTA and FQGNSA. CDR3 sequence reads: CASSFSRAGTSGNLYEQYF. CDR3 DNA: TGTGCCAGCAGCTTTAGCAGGGCCGGGACTAGCGGGAACCTCTACGAGCAGTACTTC.

The chain has TRBV7-8 and TRBJ2-1; 7 nucleotides agree with TRBD1. V shed 1 base and J 10 bases; nucleotides not matched to a gene: 16. CDR1 and CDR2 from the germline V gene are SGHVS and FQNEAQ. CDR3 length: 17 residues. CDR3 protein: CASSLGVIQQGLREQFF. CDR3 nucleotides: TGTGCCAGCAGCTTAGGGGTGATTCAACAGGGGCTTCGGGAGCAGTTCTTC.